This T cell receptor beta chain appears in the sequencing data of a study of OX40 agonist ivuxolimab in advanced cancers. Turning to this clone: No antigen is known for it.

Profiled with immunoSEQ multiplex PCR; TCRdb holds only in-frame clones, not every one. The table shows about 34,000 clones, with around 86% occurring only once. Study-wide findings and caveats: Averaged across samples, CD8+ T cells carried more expanded clones than CD4+ did. In the 0.1-3.0 mg/kg groups, partial responders showed among the lowest expansion. There were also nonresponders showing low normalized T-cell clonal expansion.

CDR1 is SNHLY and CDR2 is FYNNEI in the germline V gene. J lost 6 bases, V lost 6 bases, and 12 bases had no gene match. The CDR3 runs 17 residues. The sequenced sample was CD4+ or CD8+ T cells sorted from blood, obtained in a trial of the OX40 agonist ivuxolimab. This sequence was found in an adult with an advanced solid tumor such as melanoma, head and neck, liver or kidney cancer. The rearrangement links TRBV2 to TRBJ2-1; 12 positions match TRBD2. For the CDR3, the DNA is TGTGCCAGCAGGGCCCGGCTAGCGGGGGGGGGAGGCAATGAGCAGTTCTTC. It translates to CASRARLAGGGGNEQFF.